This T cell receptor beta chain was obtained from a study of siplizumab effects on memory and regulatory T cells. Whole-study results and caveats: Only a minority of proliferating CD4+ or CD8+ clones had an assignable naive or memory phenotype, with roughly 80-96% lacking one. Siplizumab conditions gave an average of around 64% Treg-derived mappable alloreactive CD4+ clones, versus approximately 27% for controls.

This CDR3 spans 13 amino acids. V lost 3 bases, J lost 5 bases, and 8 bases lay in between. Looked up from germline, CDR1 is SGHNT and CDR2 is YYREEE (reference sequence). About 9.5 x 10^4 TCR templates underwent assay in each sample. The method was immunoSEQ multiplex PCR; TCRdb's version includes in-frame clones alone and lacks a portion of them. The sample has around 100,000 clones; over 85% are singletons. Concerning this clone: Antigen: not known.

The TCR was taken from a human donor in good health. The J gene is TRBJ1-4, the V gene TRBV5-4; D perhaps matches TRBD1 (6 bases). The specimen sequenced was Tregs sorted from blood. Here the CDR3 DNA reads TGTGCCAGCAGCTCAGGGGTGAATGAAAAACTGTTTTTT. Protein sequence: CASSSGVNEKLFF.